These 25 T cell receptor beta chains came from one sample sequenced in a study of T cells in Graves' hyperthyroidism and ophthalmopathy. The investigators amplified TCR beta CDR3 regions from RNA transcripts. Primed by the HTBI set, a first-round RT-PCR was run on the TCR CDR3. TCRdb reprocessed the multiplex PCR reads with MiXCR, giving one entry per CDR3 protein. The table has roughly 710,000 distinct CDR3 sequences, approximately 36% seen once. Source material: blood. These receptors were taken from a woman aged 40 to 50 with Graves' hyperthyroidism.

This clonotype was observed a handful of times. The chain couples TRBV7-2 to TRBJ1-4; the D is unclear. This CDR3 is 13 amino acids long. The V and J ends lost 2 bases and 8 bases respectively, with 9 bases between them. Germline CDR1 is SGHTA and CDR2 is FQGNSA. The chain's CDR3 is CASSLRTAEKLFF. The CDR3 DNA is TGTGCCAGCAGCTTACGGACCGCCGAAAAACTGTTTTTT.

About this clonotype itself: This may come from a read error, since a much larger clone is one base off. It is likely a read error, because the conserved phenylalanine at the end of the CDR3 is missing. It is unclear where the CDR3 begins or ends on the DNA, so no DNA is shown, and the CDR3 is as TCRdb lists it. V gene TRBV2 combines with J gene TRBJ1-1; no DNA check was done on the table's D call, TRBD1. CDR1 is SNHLY and CDR2 is FYNNEI in the germline V gene. Termini included, the CDR3 measures 12 amino acids. CDR3 sequence: CASSVVTECPIL.

Ten or more counts support this clonotype. This chain joins TRBV19 and TRBJ1-2; D gene unclear. V was pared by 5 bases and J by 4 bases, with 14 bases between. The germline gives CDR1 LNHDA, CDR2 SQIVND (reference sequence). The CDR3 runs 14 residues. The CDR3 region has the DNA TGTGCCAGTAGTCCTCGGGAAATCGGCTATGGCTACACCTTC. As protein: CASSPREIGYGYTF.

Turning to this clonotype: One junction end does not reproduce the germline sequence, and a read error may be involved. The chain joins TRBV7-9 to TRBJ1-1, with a tentative D call TRBD1 (5 bases). Germline values: CDR1 SEHNR, CDR2 FQNEAQ (reference sequence). This CDR3 comprises 14 residues. Written as DNA, the CDR3 is TGTTCCAGCAGCGCCAGGGACCCCGGAACTGAAGCTTTCTTT. Translating it yields CSSSARDPGTEAFF.

This clonotype was observed a few times. V and J are TRBV7-9 and TRBJ1-2; D unclear. V was cut by 5 bases and J by 2 bases, with 15 bases left in between. This CDR3 spans 15 amino acids. Germline assignment: CDR1 SEHNR and CDR2 FQNEAQ (reference sequence). The CDR3 bases are TGTGCCAGCAGCCCACCGATCAGGATAAACTATGGCTACACCTTC. Protein sequence: CASSPPIRINYGYTF.

This clonotype has a handful of counts. The chain is built from TRBV5-8 and TRBJ1-5; 9 bases fit TRBD1. This CDR3 is 16 amino acids long. With V trimmed by 0 bases and J by 5 bases, 6 bases remained unmatched. Germline V CDR1 and CDR2: SGHTS, YDEGEE. The CDR3 region has the DNA TGTGCCAGCAGCTTGGGAACAGGGGGCGTTGATCAGCCCCAGCATTTT. As protein: CASSLGTGGVDQPQHF.

V is TRBV10-2 and J is TRBJ2-2; tentatively, D is TRBD1 (5 bases). Germline V gene data show CDR1 as WSHSY and CDR2 as SAAADI. V dropped 6 bases and J dropped 4 bases, with 15 bases sitting between them. There are 15 residues in the CDR3. The CDR3 spells CASRARAGITGELFF. The CDR3 region has the DNA TGCGCCAGCAGGGCCAGGGCTGGGATCACCGGGGAGCTGTTTTTT.

The genes are TRBV29-1 and TRBJ2-5; a possible D gene is TRBD2 (5 bases). Germline lookup yields CDR1 SQVTM and CDR2 ANQGSEA. Trimming left V 3 bases short and J 5 bases short, with 25 bases between. The CDR3 contains 17 residues. This chain's CDR3 is CSVDDGVDEQFGETQYF. CDR3 sequence (DNA): TGCAGCGTTGACGACGGGGTAGATGAGCAGTTTGGGGAGACCCAGTACTTC.

The V gene is TRBV11-2, the J gene TRBJ1-1; a possible D gene is TRBD1 (5 bases). There are 16 residues in the CDR3. Germline V lookup: CDR1 SGHAT, CDR2 FQNNGV. The V gene lost 4 bases and the J gene lost 1 base, with 16 bases spanning the gap. As DNA, the CDR3 is TGTGCCAGCAGCTGGGGACGGGGGTCCGCGAACACTGAAGCTTTCTTT. This translates into CASSWGRGSANTEAFF. Full variable domain (remainder filled in from reference TRBV11-2 and TRBJ1-1): EAGVAQSPRYKIIEKRQSVAFWCNPISGHATLYWYQQILGQGPKLLIQFQNNGVVDDSQLPKDRFSAERLKGVDSTLKIQPAKLEDSAVYLCASSWGRGSANTEAFFGQGTRLTVV.

This clonotype was seen a few times. Germline is not matched at one junction end, which may reflect a read error. V usage is TRBV29-1 and J usage is TRBJ2-1; perhaps TRBD1 as D (5 bases). Germline V gives CDR1 SQVTM, CDR2 ANQGSEA. The CDR3 has 12 amino acids. For the CDR3, the DNA is TGCAGTGTTGGGGCTGGATACAATGAGCAGTTCTTC. Protein: CSVGAGYNEQFF.

In its sample, this clonotype was seen many times. The V gene is TRBV12-3 or TRBV12-4, the J gene TRBJ1-1; D uncertain. CDR3 length: 13 residues. Trimming left V 5 bases short and J 1 base short, with 8 bases between. CDR3: CASSPRQNTEAFF. The CDR3 coding sequence is TGTGCCAGCAGTCCCCGACAGAACACTGAAGCTTTCTTT.

There are a few counts of this clonotype. The chain employs TRBV13 and TRBJ2-7; D could derive from TRBD1 or TRBD2 (5 bases each). This CDR3 comprises 14 residues. With 5 bases removed from V and 5 bases from J, the gap between germline ends came to 16 bases. Germline lookup yields CDR1 PRHDT and CDR2 FYEKMQ (reference sequence). The CDR3 is CASSLFRGVHEQYF. The CDR3, as DNA: TGTGCCAGCAGCCTATTCAGAGGGGTTCACGAGCAGTACTTC.

The V gene is TRBV20-1, the J gene TRBJ1-4; D is unclear. Germline V gene data show CDR1 as DFQATT and CDR2 as SNEGSKA (reference sequence). The CDR3 consists of 14 residues. Trimming removed 2 bases from V and 2 bases from J, with 9 bases in between. The CDR3 nucleotides are TGCAGTGCTAGAACGGGTCTGACTAATGAAAAACTGTTTTTT. Translating it yields CSARTGLTNEKLFF.

The CDR3 is CASRPQYSGNTIYF. In nucleotides, the CDR3 is TGTGCCAGCAGACCACAGTACTCTGGAAACACCATATATTTT. The chain uses TRBV11-2 and TRBJ1-3; unclear D gene. The V and J ends lost 6 bases and 0 bases respectively, with 9 bases between them. Per the germline V gene, CDR1 is SGHAT and CDR2 is FQNNGV. The CDR3 covers 14 residues.

Comments on this clonotype: No conserved phenylalanine or tryptophan ends this CDR3, so it is likely a read error. Because the CDR3's place on the DNA is in doubt, the DNA is left out and the CDR3 is given as listed by TCRdb. The chain links TRBV29-1 to TRBJ2-6; the tabulated D call, TRBD2, remains unverified against the DNA. The CDR3 region is 15 residues in length, termini included. CDR1 is SQVTM, CDR2 ANQGSEA, per germline. CDR3 region: CSVDKSGSGANVLVL.

There are many counts of this clonotype. The chain recombines TRBV20-1 with TRBJ1-2; D is undetermined. This CDR3 region has 14 residues. Trimming shortened V by 0 bases and J by 6 bases, and 14 bases separated the two germline ends. The germline gives CDR1 DFQATT, CDR2 SNEGSKA (reference sequence). For the CDR3, the DNA is TGCAGTGCTAGAGAGGTGAAGGGAAGGGATGGCTACACCTTC. Amino acids: CSAREVKGRDGYTF.

Comments on this clonotype: A much larger clone differs from this one at a single base, so this may be a read error. The chain employs TRBV10-2 and TRBJ1-1, with D uncertain. Trimming cost V 2 bases and J 6 bases, with 16 bases left between them. This CDR3 spans 15 amino acids. CDR1 and CDR2 from the germline V gene are WSHSY and SAAADI. CDR3 amino acids: CASSEPSTVSSEAFF. The CDR3 DNA sequence: TGCGCCAGCAGTGAGCCTTCCACTGTTAGCTCTGAAGCTTTCTTT.

This chain uses TRBV6-5 with TRBJ1-2; the D is unclear. Trimming cost V 5 bases and J 7 bases, with 17 bases left between them. Looked up from germline, CDR1 is MNHEY and CDR2 is SVGAGI. The CDR3 has 14 residues. The CDR3 DNA is TGTGCCAGCAGTCAAGTGAAGGGCTCCGCTGGCTACACCTTC. This translates into CASSQVKGSAGYTF.

This clonotype was recorded a few times. The V gene is TRBV9, the J gene TRBJ1-6; weak D call: TRBD1 (5 bases). There are 13 residues in the CDR3. V lost 6 bases, J lost 10 bases, and 14 bases lay in between. The germline CDR1 and CDR2 sequences are SGDLS and YYNGEE. This CDR3 reads CASNGAGGSPLHF. CDR3 in DNA: TGTGCCAGCAATGGGGCGGGGGGGTCACCCCTCCACTTT.

This clonotype was counted at least ten times. The genes are TRBV7-9 and TRBJ1-2; perhaps TRBD1 as D (5 bases). Trimming took off 5 bases at V and 0 bases at J, with 10 bases between the two ends. Germline CDR1 is SEHNR and CDR2 is FQNEAQ (reference sequence). There are 14 residues in the CDR3. The CDR3 coding sequence is TGTGCCAGCAGCGTCAGGGAAACTAACTATGGCTACACCTTC. Its protein is CASSVRETNYGYTF.

This clonotype was seen repeatedly, ten times or more. The chain is built from TRBV20-1 and TRBJ1-1; no clear D gene. CDR3 length: 13 residues. The germline V gene encodes CDR1 DFQATT and CDR2 SNEGSKA (reference sequence). V was shortened by 1 base and J by 3 bases, with 9 bases between the two germline ends. Written as DNA, the CDR3 is TGCAGTGCTAGAGCACAACGGGACACTGAAGCTTTCTTT. Translated, it gives CSARAQRDTEAFF.

The sample holds many counts of this clonotype. This sequence joins TRBV7-9 and TRBJ1-2; D remains unclear. Germline CDR1 is SEHNR and CDR2 is FQNEAQ (reference sequence). The CDR3 is 15 amino acids. V lost 2 bases and J 3 bases, leaving 13 bases between the germline ends. CDR3 residues: CASSLFLGSDYGYTF. Here the CDR3 DNA reads TGTGCCAGCAGCTTATTCCTTGGGTCCGACTATGGCTACACCTTC.

This clonotype was seen repeatedly, ten times or more. This chain connects TRBV4-3 to TRBJ1-6; 7 bases fit TRBD1. From germline, CDR1 is LGHNA and CDR2 YSLEER. V was clipped by 3 bases and J by 9 bases; unmatched bases: 11. The CDR3 runs 16 residues. In nucleotides, the CDR3 is TGCGCCAGCAGCCAGGATCCCGCGACAGGGCTTTCACCCCTCCACTTT. It translates to CASSQDPATGLSPLHF.

The V and J genes are TRBV6-5 and TRBJ2-5, with a weak D call TRBD2 (5 bases). This CDR3 has 19 amino acids. In germline, CDR1 is MNHEY, CDR2 SVGAGI. Trimming stripped 5 bases from V and 2 bases from J, with 27 bases between. The CDR3 coding sequence is TGTGCCAGCAGTCTAGCCGGACTGGGAAAATCCTTCGATCAAGAGACCCAGTACTTC. Its translation: CASSLAGLGKSFDQETQYF.

In this sample, this clonotype turned up many times. This rearrangement joins TRBV7-2 to TRBJ2-7, with 7 bases lining up with TRBD1. J gave up 4 bases and V 4 bases, and 10 bases lay outside the gene matches. Germline loops: CDR1 SGHTA, CDR2 FQGNSA. CDR3 length: 15 residues. The CDR3 DNA reads TGTGCCAGCAGCTCAACTGAAGGGGGCATATACGAGCAGTACTTC. Residues: CASSSTEGGIYEQYF. Complete variable domain (other parts from reference TRBV7-2 and TRBJ2-7): GAGVSQSPSNKVTEKGKDVELRCDPISGHTALYWYRQSLGQGLEFLIYFQGNSAPDKSGLPSDRFSAERTGGSVSTLTIQRTQQEDSAVYLCASSSTEGGIYEQYFGPGTRLTVT.